The T cell receptor beta chain under discussion was sequenced for a study of blood T cell repertoires in COVID-19. Looking at the study overall: T cells, B-cell-depleted T cells, or PBMCs provided the cDNA or gDNA that served as material.

The germline gives CDR1 SGHNT, CDR2 YYREEE (reference sequence). This CDR3 comprises 12 residues. The V and J ends lost 4 bases and 3 bases respectively, with 8 bases between them. Repertoires were generated with immunoSEQ multiplex PCR, while TCRdb's copy carries only in-frame clones and drops some. The repertoire holds a few hundred thousand clones, with 80% to 90% as singletons. Cohort placement rested on clinical history that participants reported themselves. The sequencing sample was made of PBMCs or T cells enriched from blood (not recorded which). The source is a man younger than 30 with acute COVID-19. This chain uses TRBV5-4 with TRBJ2-7; the D gene is possibly TRBD1 (5 bases). CDR3 protein: CASSIRDYEQYF. CDR3 DNA: TGTGCCAGCAGCATCAGGGACTACGAGCAGTACTTC.